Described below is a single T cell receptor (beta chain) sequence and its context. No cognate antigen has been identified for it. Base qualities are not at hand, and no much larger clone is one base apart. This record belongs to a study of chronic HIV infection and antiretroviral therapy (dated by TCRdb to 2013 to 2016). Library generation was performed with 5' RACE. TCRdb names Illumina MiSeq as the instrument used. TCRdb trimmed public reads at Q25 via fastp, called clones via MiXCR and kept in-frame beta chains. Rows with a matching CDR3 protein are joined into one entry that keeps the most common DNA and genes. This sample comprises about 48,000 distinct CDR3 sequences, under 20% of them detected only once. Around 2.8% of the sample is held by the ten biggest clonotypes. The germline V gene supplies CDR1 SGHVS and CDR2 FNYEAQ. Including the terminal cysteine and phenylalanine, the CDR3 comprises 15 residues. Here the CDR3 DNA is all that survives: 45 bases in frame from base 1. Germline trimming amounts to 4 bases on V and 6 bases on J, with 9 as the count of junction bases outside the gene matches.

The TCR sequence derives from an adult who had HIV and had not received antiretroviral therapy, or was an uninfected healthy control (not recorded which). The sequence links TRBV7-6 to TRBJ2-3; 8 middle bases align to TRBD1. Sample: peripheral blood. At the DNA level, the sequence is TGTGCCAGCAGCTCCACCGACAGGGGAGACGATACGCAGTATTTT. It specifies CASSSTDRGDDTQYF.